These 10 T cell receptor beta chains share one sample of origin, sequenced in a study of shared clonotypes between healthy human individuals (TCRdb year 2020). Library construction relied on the immunoSEQ multiplex PCR assay. TCRdb stores this immuneACCESS table with in-frame sequences only. Part of the clones is absent; in the studies checked, under half of the shortfall reflects unresolved V genes, and no reason is known for the rest. This sample is represented by about 680,000 clones; about 80% of them were singletons. The top ten constitute roughly 2% of the sample. Specimen: memory CD4+ T cells sorted from blood. Explained via the paper, the cell subset or site label denotes: CD45RA-negative fraction. Receptor source: a woman aged 30 to 39 in good health.

In this sample, this clone turned up many times. The chain is built from TRBV9 and TRBJ2-2, with TRBD1 matching over 7 bases. Germline CDR1 SGDLS, CDR2 YYNGEE. The CDR3 has 16 residues. V lost 0 bases to trimming and J lost 6 bases; unmatched junction nucleotides: 8. The CDR3 DNA follows: TGTGCCAGCAGCGTAGTTTCATGGACAGGTCCCGGGGAGCTGTTTTTT. This codes for CASSVVSWTGPGELFF.

V gene TRBV7-8 combines with J gene TRBJ1-2, with D possibly TRBD1 on 6 matching bases. Trimming removed 10 bases from V and 8 bases from J, with 14 bases in between. This CDR3 has 11 amino acids. Germline CDR1 reads SGHVS; CDR2 reads FQNEAQ. CDR3 sequence: CATGHQIGYTF. DNA for the CDR3: TGTGCCACGGGACACCAGATAGGCTACACCTTC.

This clone has just a few counts. This rearrangement joins TRBV11-3 to TRBJ1-1, with TRBD1 identical over 7 bases. The V gene's germline CDR1 is SGHNT and CDR2 YENEEA. V dropped 6 bases and J dropped 0; count of bases not matched to a gene: 7. The CDR3 contains 15 residues. Here the CDR3 reads CASSPGGSMNTEAFF. CDR3 in DNA: TGTGCCAGCAGTCCAGGGGGGTCTATGAACACTGAAGCTTTCTTT.

Worth noting for this clone: Other DNA sequences in the same sample also yield this CDR3. The chain links TRBV7-2 to TRBJ1-5; D ambiguous. V gave up 5 bases and J gave up 2 bases, with 7 bases separating them. CDR1 and CDR2 (germline): SGHTA, FQGNSA. The CDR3 consists of 13 residues. The CDR3 DNA sequence: TGTGCCAGCAGCCCCGAGGGCAATCAGCCCCAGCATTTT. Its translation is CASSPEGNQPQHF.

J is TRBJ2-7 and V is TRBV2, with TRBD2 matching over 7 bases. This CDR3 spans 15 amino acids. V lost 5 bases, J lost 3 bases, and 10 bases stayed unmatched. Germline-derived CDR1 and CDR2 are SNHLY and FYNNEI. The CDR3 DNA is TGTGCCAGCAGTACCAATCGCGGGAGAGGCTACGAGCAGTACTTC. It yields the protein CASSTNRGRGYEQYF.

The chain recombines TRBV30 with TRBJ2-7, with D uncertain. CDR3 length: 14 residues. CDR1 and CDR2 (germline): GTSNPN, SVGIG (reference sequence). The V end was cut by 0 bases, the J end by 2 bases, with 11 bases between. As DNA, the CDR3 is TGTGCCTGGAGTGTAATCGGGCTTACCTACGAGCAGTACTTC. Its protein product is CAWSVIGLTYEQYF.

Of note for this clone: Relative to the germline gene, one junction end is altered; a read error may explain this. V and J are TRBV27 and TRBJ1-4, with 7 bases aligning to TRBD1. CDR1 and CDR2 (germline): MNHEY, SMNVEV (reference sequence). The CDR3 has 15 amino acids. The CDR3 nucleotides are TGTGTCAGCAGTCCACTCGACAGGGAAGGGGAAAAACTGTTTTTT. The encoded protein is CVSSPLDREGEKLFF.

The CDR3 nucleotides read TGTGCCAGCAGCCAACGGGACAGGGGCGGCACCGGGGAGCTGTTTTTT. Its protein product is CASSQRDRGGTGELFF. The chain combines TRBV11-2 with TRBJ2-2; 10 nucleotides align to TRBD1. With V trimmed by 5 bases and J by 4 bases, 7 bases remained unmatched. Looked up from germline, CDR1 is SGHAT and CDR2 is FQNNGV. CDR3 length: 16 residues.

V and J are TRBV2 and TRBJ1-5, with TRBD1 matching 7 bases. This CDR3 region has 14 residues. Germline CDR1 SNHLY, CDR2 FYNNEI. V trimming: 3 bases; J trimming: 10 bases; junction bases outside the gene matches: 9. Written as DNA, the CDR3 is TGTGCCAGCAGTGATACAGGGGCCTCAGGTCCCCAGCATTTT. Protein sequence: CASSDTGASGPQHF.

V is TRBV6-6 and J is TRBJ1-5, with D hard to call. CDR1 is MNHNY, CDR2 SVGAGI, per germline (reference sequence). V lost 3 bases to trimming and J lost 4 bases, with 10 bases between them. The CDR3 spans 14 residues. CDR3 DNA: TGTGCCAGCAGTTATTTAAGTTCAAATCAGCCCCAGCATTTT. As protein: CASSYLSSNQPQHF.